This record concerns one TCR beta chain sequence. Maryland, USA blood bank volunteers served as healthy controls. The CDR3 runs to 18 residues. The ends lost 0 bases at V and 7 bases at J; junction bases unmatched: 11. CDR1 and CDR2 from the germline V gene are LGHDT and YNNKEL (reference sequence). The data are from a study of neurological immune-mediated disorders. Each TCR transcript was tagged with a 10-nucleotide random UMI during 5'RACE. The yield of each sequencing run was over 160 million TCR-beta sequences from 15-18 subjects. TCRdb called the 5' RACE reads again in MiXCR, with one record for every CDR3 protein. In the table there are 80,000 or so distinct CDR3 sequences, roughly 9% of which are singletons.

The sequenced sample consisted of PBMCs. The chain has TRBV3-1 and TRBJ2-1; 11 nucleotides line up with TRBD2. The sequence was collected from a man between 45 and 60 years old in good health. The CDR3 DNA follows: TGTGCCAGCAGCCAAGATCTCCTCCTGGGACTAGCGGTTAATGAGCAGTTCTTC. Translated, it gives CASSQDLLLGLAVNEQFF.